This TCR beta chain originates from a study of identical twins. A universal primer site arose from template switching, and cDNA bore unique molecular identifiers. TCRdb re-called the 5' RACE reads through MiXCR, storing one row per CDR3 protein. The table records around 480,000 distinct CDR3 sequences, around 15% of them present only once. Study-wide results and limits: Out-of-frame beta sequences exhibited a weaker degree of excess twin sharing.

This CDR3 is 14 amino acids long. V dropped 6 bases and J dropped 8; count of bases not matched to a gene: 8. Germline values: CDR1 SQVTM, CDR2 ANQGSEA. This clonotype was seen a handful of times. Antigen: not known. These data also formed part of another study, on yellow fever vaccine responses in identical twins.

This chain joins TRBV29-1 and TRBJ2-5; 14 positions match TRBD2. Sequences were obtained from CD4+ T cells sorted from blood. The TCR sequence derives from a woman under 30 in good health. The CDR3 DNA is TGCAGCGTGACGACTAGCGGGGGGGCCGATACCCAGTACTTC. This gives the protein CSVTTSGGADTQYF.